This TCR beta chain appears in the sequencing data of a study of T-cell memory formation after mild COVID-19. Study at large: The two donors had largely donor-specific TCR clusters. General study results and limits: SARS-CoV-2 specificity of second-wave clones peaking day 37 was unconfirmed.

This clonotype was seen many times. Its matching antigen is unknown. The CDR3 runs to 14 residues. Germline V lookup: CDR1 SGHTA, CDR2 FQGNSA. The V end lost 1 base, the J end lost 8 bases, and 12 bases lay between the germline ends. Employing constant-segment primers, 5'RACE generated TCR alpha and TCR beta cDNA libraries bearing sample barcodes and UMIs. TCRdb analysed the 5' RACE reads with MiXCR anew, one entry per CDR3 protein. The sample records roughly 160,000 distinct CDR3 sequences, 13% being singletons. The sequencing input was PBMCs or a T cell subset sorted from them (not recorded which). The chain joins TRBV7-2 to TRBJ2-1; D is unresolved. The source of this sequence is a man in his late teens or twenties who had mild COVID-19 (a few samples of this study predate the infection). Cell type and time point are not known. CDR3 loop: CASSLVGGDDEQFF. The CDR3 bases are TGTGCCAGCAGCTTAGTGGGCGGTGACGATGAGCAGTTCTTC.